This T cell receptor beta chain was sequenced in a study of T cells after yellow fever vaccination. Study-wide results and limits: Weaker overall was a secondary response that nonetheless peaked faster, on day 5 versus 15.

On this clonotype: Its cognate antigen is unknown.

5'RACE template switching added a universal primer site and UMIs to TCR cDNA. TCRdb re-called the 5' RACE reads through MiXCR, storing one row per CDR3 protein. The table includes some 600,000 distinct CDR3 sequences, about 15% detected once. V trimming: 4 bases; J trimming: 2 bases; junction bases outside the gene matches: 4. Germline loops: CDR1 MNHEY, CDR2 SVGAGI. The length of the CDR3 is 14 residues. The rearrangement links TRBV6-5 to TRBJ2-7; 8 nucleotides align to TRBD1. The source of this sequence is a man aged 18-30 years who received the YFV17D yellow fever vaccine. Sequenced here: PBMCs, sampled roughly 5 days after the first yellow fever vaccination. The DNA of the CDR3 is TGTGCCAGCAGTTGGAAACAGGGGGCCTACGAGCAGTACTTC. It translates to CASSWKQGAYEQYF.